The 10 T cell receptor beta chains reported below all come from one sample, sequenced in a study of OX40 agonist ivuxolimab in advanced cancers. Sequenced by immunoSEQ multiplex PCR; TCRdb stores in-frame clones only, minus some. The sample contains roughly 66,000 clones, roughly four fifths of which appear only once. Sequencing was performed on CD4+ or CD8+ T cells sorted from blood, taken in a trial of the OX40 agonist ivuxolimab. These receptors came from an adult with an advanced solid tumor such as melanoma, head and neck, liver or kidney cancer.

The J gene is TRBJ1-4, the V gene TRBV5-1, with a weak D call TRBD1 (6 bases). This CDR3 comprises 15 residues. CDR1 and CDR2 (germline): SGHRS, YFSETQ. Trimming stripped 7 bases from V and 4 bases from J, with 17 bases between. Here the CDR3 reads CASPVLGQLNEKLFF. For the CDR3, the DNA is TGCGCCAGCCCGGTCCTCGGACAGCTTAATGAAAAACTGTTTTTT.

This chain uses TRBV28 with TRBJ2-5; D is uncertain. Germline V gene sequence: CDR1 MDHEN, CDR2 SYDVKM. The CDR3 totals 12 residues. The ends were cut back, 4 bases at V and 0 bases at J, with 3 bases in the middle. CDR3: CASSSYQETQYF. The CDR3 DNA sequence: TGTGCCAGCAGTTCTTACCAAGAGACCCAGTACTTC. The whole variable domain, remainder taken from reference TRBV28 and TRBJ2-5, is DVKVTQSSRYLVKRTGEKVFLECVQDMDHENMFWYRQDPGLGLRLIYFSYDVKMKEKGDIPEGYSVSREKKERFSLILESASTNQTSMYLCASSSYQETQYFGPGTRLLVL.

The V call is TRBV7-3, the J call TRBJ1-1; D is uncertain. Germline CDR1 is SGHTA and CDR2 is FQGTGA. CDR3 length equals 14 residues. V shed 5 bases and J shed 3 bases, with 13 bases lying between them. CDR3 nucleotide sequence: TGTGCCAGCAGCCCCCTTGGTCTAGACACTGAAGCTTTCTTT. This codes for CASSPLGLDTEAFF.

J is TRBJ2-2 and V is TRBV7-9; D uncertain. V shed 2 bases and J shed 3 bases, with 4 bases lying between them. The CDR3 sequence is 13 residues long. Germline V lookup: CDR1 SEHNR, CDR2 FQNEAQ (reference sequence). The CDR3 nucleotides read TGTGCCAGCAGCTTAATGGACACCGGGGAGCTGTTTTTT. Amino acids: CASSLMDTGELFF.

The chain recombines TRBV13 with TRBJ1-1; TRBD1 matches at 9 bases. The germline V gene has CDR1 PRHDT and CDR2 FYEKMQ (reference sequence). CDR3 length equals 17 residues. The V segment lost 0 bases and the J segment 5 bases; nucleotides outside the gene matches: 10. CDR3 in DNA: TGTGCCAGCAGCTTAGGACAGGGGGCGGCGTGGGGTACTGAAGCTTTCTTT. Residues: CASSLGQGAAWGTEAFF.

V and J are TRBV4-3 and TRBJ1-4; D unclear. CDR3 size: 15 residues. CDR1 LGHNA and CDR2 YSLEER come from the germline V gene. V was cut by 0 bases and J by 4 bases, with 9 bases left in between. The CDR3: CASSQDRQINEKLFF. The CDR3 nucleotides read TGCGCCAGCAGCCAAGATAGGCAGATTAATGAAAAACTGTTTTTT.

The rearrangement uses TRBV19 and TRBJ2-1, with D tentatively TRBD1 or TRBD2 (5 bases each). V lost 6 bases to trimming and J lost 8 bases, with 11 bases between them. This CDR3 is 12 amino acids long. Per the germline V gene, CDR1 is LNHDA and CDR2 is SQIVND (reference sequence). DNA of the CDR3: TGTGCCAGTAGGGAGCGAGGGGATGAGCAGTTCTTC. It specifies CASRERGDEQFF.

This clone appeared once. The CDR3 DNA follows: TGTGCCAGCAGTTACTCTGGGCGGGGAGACTACAATGAGCAGTTCTTC. As protein: CASSYSGRGDYNEQFF. The rearrangement links TRBV6-6 to TRBJ2-1, with D possibly TRBD2 on 6 matching bases. Deletions cut 0 bases from V and 3 bases from J, with 12 bases between. The CDR3 contains 16 residues. Germline lookup yields CDR1 MNHNY and CDR2 SVGAGI (reference sequence).

The genes are TRBV5-4 and TRBJ1-4; weak D call: TRBD1 (6 bases). V dropped 0 bases and J dropped 8 bases, with 17 bases sitting between them. The CDR3 is made up of 16 amino acids. In germline, CDR1 is SGHNT, CDR2 YYREEE (reference sequence). CDR3 bases: TGTGCCAGCAGCTTGGAGGCCGGGGGAGGGGGAGAAAAACTGTTTTTT. Its protein product is CASSLEAGGGGEKLFF. Based on the CDR3 plus reference TRBV5-4 and TRBJ1-4, the full variable domain is ETGVTQSPTHLIKTRGQQVTLRCSSQSGHNTVSWYQQALGQGPQFIFQYYREEENGRGNFPPRFSGLQFPNYSSELNVNALELDDSALYLCASSLEAGGGGEKLFFGSGTQLSVL.

Here the CDR3 DNA reads TGTGCCAGCAGCTTAACGGTCAGGGGGGAAGGCTACACCTTC. Its protein product is CASSLTVRGEGYTF. The gene calls are TRBV7-3 and TRBJ1-2, with 7 bases fitting TRBD1. The germline V gene has CDR1 SGHTA and CDR2 FQGTGA. V shed 0 bases, J shed 8 bases, and the junction held 6 bases outside the gene matches. The CDR3 extends over 14 amino acids.